Below, 14 T cell receptor beta chains from the same sample are listed, as sequenced in a study of blood T cells in healthy people across ages. The use of a sample-barcoded 5' primer and a J-beta primer mix characterized a second PCR of about 6 to 12 cycles. TCRdb itself ran the 5' RACE reads through MiXCR, one entry per CDR3 protein. The table has 920,000 or so distinct CDR3 sequences, 45% seen once; the top ten hold approximately 17%. Sequences were obtained from blood. Every receptor here comes from a woman aged 55-69 years in good health.

The J gene is TRBJ2-5, the V gene TRBV29-1; D is unclear. This CDR3 is built from 12 residues. Trimming removed 4 bases from V and 11 bases from J, with 17 bases in between. CDR1 is SQVTM and CDR2 is ANQGSEA in the germline V gene. The CDR3 sequence: CSVAVTSNEQYF. The CDR3 DNA reads TGCAGCGTTGCTGTGACATCCAATGAGCAGTACTTC.

This chain uses TRBV20-1 with TRBJ2-1; weak D call: TRBD2 (5 bases). The germline V gene has CDR1 DFQATT and CDR2 SNEGSKA (reference sequence). The CDR3 loop spans 15 amino acids. Trimming left V 5 bases short and J 4 bases short, with 18 bases between. CDR3: CSAQVRRVRYNEQFF. The DNA of the CDR3 is TGCAGTGCTCAAGTACGGCGGGTTAGGTACAATGAGCAGTTCTTC.

The chain recombines TRBV7-2 with TRBJ2-2, with TRBD2 as a possible D gene (5 bases). Trimming removed 0 bases from V and 7 bases from J, with 9 bases in between. The CDR3 totals 14 residues. CDR1 is SGHTA, CDR2 FQGNSA, per germline. Here the CDR3 reads CASSLALGDGELFF. The CDR3 region has the DNA TGTGCCAGCAGCTTAGCGCTCGGGGACGGGGAGCTGTTTTTT.

The chain employs TRBV27 and TRBJ2-1; 7 bases fit TRBD2. Per germline, CDR1 MNHEY and CDR2 SMNVEV (reference sequence). The CDR3 has 17 residues. The V and J ends lost 1 base and 2 bases, in that order; junction bases with no gene match: 8. DNA of the CDR3: TGTGCCAGCAGTTTATACGGCGGGAGTACCCCCTACAATGAGCAGTTCTTC. Translation gives CASSLYGGSTPYNEQFF.

The rearrangement links TRBV28 to TRBJ2-7, with 10 bases fitting TRBD2. The J call is in doubt because the DNA end fits TRBJ2-5 better. The germline V gene encodes CDR1 MDHEN and CDR2 SYDVKM. The CDR3 is 16 amino acids. The CDR3 loop is CASSLTPSGSQETQYF. In DNA, the CDR3 is TGTGCCAGCAGTTTAACGCCTAGCGGGAGCCAAGAGACCCAGTACTTC.

As regards this clonotype: The junction departs from the called germline gene at one end, perhaps through a read error. The genes are TRBV29-1 and TRBJ1-1; D not certain. The CDR3 is 13 amino acids. In germline, CDR1 is SQVTM, CDR2 ANQGSEA. The CDR3 region is CNVRFGQNTEAFF. The DNA for the CDR3 is TGCAACGTTCGGTTTGGGCAGAACACTGAAGCTTTCTTT.

The chain links TRBV4-2 to TRBJ2-7; D ambiguous. The germline gives CDR1 LGHNA, CDR2 YNFKEQ. V lost 1 base, J lost 0 bases, and 10 bases lay in between. There are 15 residues in the CDR3. In DNA form, the CDR3 reads TGTGCCAGCAGCCAAGGGAGTTCCAACTCCTACGAGCAGTACTTC. Protein: CASSQGSSNSYEQYF.

This clonotype has only a few counts. The rearrangement joins TRBV27 to TRBJ1-2, with TRBD1 matching over 7 bases. The CDR3 totals 14 residues. J lost 7 bases, V lost 5 bases, and 10 bases had no gene match. The germline gives CDR1 MNHEY, CDR2 SMNVEV (reference sequence). CDR3 region: CASSPDRVIGGYTF. DNA of the CDR3: TGTGCCAGCAGTCCCGACAGGGTGATAGGTGGCTACACCTTC.

The chain is built from TRBV20-1 and TRBJ2-7; TRBD2 aligns across 13 bases. Germline V CDR1 and CDR2: DFQATT, SNEGSKA (reference sequence). The CDR3 is made up of 15 amino acids. The V segment lost 5 bases and the J segment 5 bases; nucleotides outside the gene matches: 9. The CDR3 loop is CSAPYGTSGIHEQYF. CDR3 nucleotides: TGCAGTGCTCCGTACGGGACTAGCGGGATCCACGAGCAGTACTTC.

V is TRBV6-1 and J is TRBJ1-2; 9 bases fit TRBD1. Unmatched junction bases numbered 10, after V lost 4 bases and J lost 7 bases. The CDR3 covers 15 residues. The germline gives CDR1 MNHNS, CDR2 SASEGT. The CDR3 bases are TGTGCCAGCAGTGGTGTGGCGACAGGGGGAAGTGGCTACACCTTC. Protein sequence: CASSGVATGGSGYTF.

The chain joins TRBV6-5 to TRBJ2-1; weak D call: TRBD1 (6 bases). This CDR3 contains 11 residues. The V gene's germline CDR1 is MNHEY and CDR2 SVGAGI. The V end was cut by 5 bases, the J end by 10 bases, with 9 bases between. In nucleotides, the CDR3 is TGTGCCAGCAGTACCGGGACAGAGCAGTTCTTC. The encoded protein is CASSTGTEQFF.

Many counts were recorded for this clonotype. The gene calls are TRBV12-3 or TRBV12-4 and TRBJ2-3; perhaps TRBD2 as D (6 bases). The CDR3 runs 13 residues. The V end was cut by 6 bases, the J end by 3 bases, with 10 bases between. For the CDR3, the DNA is TGTGCCAGCAGGGGCGGAGGGACAGATACGCAGTATTTT. It specifies CASRGGGTDTQYF.

The chain uses TRBV11-2 and TRBJ2-2, with D hard to call. From germline, CDR1 is SGHAT and CDR2 FQNNGV. This CDR3 is built from 15 residues. Trimming shortened V by 3 bases and J by 4 bases, and 12 bases separated the two germline ends. CDR3 in amino acids: CASSFFKPPTGELFF. The CDR3 region has the DNA TGTGCCAGCAGCTTTTTCAAGCCCCCCACCGGGGAGCTGTTTTTT.

This chain uses TRBV6-5 with TRBJ2-7; 7 nucleotides match TRBD2. The CDR3 length is 14 residues. After removal of 2 bases from V and 2 bases from J, the junction contained 3 bases not matched to a gene. Per germline, CDR1 MNHEY and CDR2 SVGAGI. The CDR3 DNA reads TGTGCCAGCAGTTACGGGGAGGGGACCTACGAGCAGTACTTC. Residues: CASSYGEGTYEQYF.